This is a list of T cell receptor beta chains from one sample in a study of T-cell memory formation after mild COVID-19. Via MiXCR, TCRdb re-called the 5' RACE reads, giving one row per CDR3 protein. The table records fewer than 450,000 distinct CDR3 sequences, under 25% of them present only once. Sequenced: PBMCs or a T cell subset sorted from them (not recorded which). The receptors originated from an adult woman who had mild COVID-19 (a few samples of this study predate the infection). Cell type and time point are not known. The CDR3 runs from the conserved cysteine through the conserved F or W. The order of the fields is clone size, V gene, J gene, D gene, CDR3 DNA, CDR3 protein. The D gene is left open where the match is weak. Some rows mark clone size as missing; the rest say once, few, many or name a class of expanded clone.

>many|TRBV9|TRBJ1-5|TRBD1
TGTGCCAGCAGCGGACAGGGGGATCTTAGAGGTTTGAGCAATCAGCCCCAGCATTTT
CASSGQGDLRGLSNQPQHF
>-|TRBV19|TRBJ2-7|-
TGTGCCAGTAGCGAGTCTTCCTACGAGCAGTACTTC
CASSESSYEQYF
>-|TRBV9|TRBJ2-1|-
TGTGCCAGCAGCCCCTGGGCTAGTTCTAACAATGAGCAGTTCTTC
CASSPWASSNNEQFF
>-|TRBV6-5|TRBJ1-1|TRBD1
TGTGCCAGCAGGCTGAACAGGGGGCAGACTGAAGCTTTCTTT
CASRLNRGQTEAFF
>few|TRBV7-3|TRBJ2-3|TRBD2
TGTGCCAGCAGCTCCTCCCGGGCTGGGACTAGCGGGTTAAAAGATACGCAGTATTTT
CASSSSRAGTSGLKDTQYF
>-|TRBV27|TRBJ1-1|TRBD1
TGTGCCAGCAGTTTATCGACAGGGCTTGAAGCTTTCTTT
CASSLSTGLEAFF
>-|TRBV12-3/TRBV12-4|TRBJ1-1|-
TGTGCCAGCACGGGGGGGGGGCTTAAACAAGAAGCTTTCTTT
CASTGGGLKQEAFF
>many|TRBV7-2|TRBJ1-2|-
TGTGCCAGCAGTCTCGGGACGGACAAAGGTTCTAGAAAACTTTCCTTC
CASSLGTDKGSRKLSF
>few|TRBV7-2|TRBJ1-1|TRBD1
TGTGCCAGCAGGACCGGGACAGGGATCCTGAACACTGAAGCTTTCTTT
CASRTGTGILNTEAFF
>few|TRBV5-4|TRBJ2-7|TRBD1
TGTGCCAGCAGCTTTGGGTATGGACAGGCGGGCGAGCAGTACTTC
CASSFGYGQAGEQYF
>-|TRBV7-2|TRBJ2-2|TRBD1
TGTGCCAGCAGCCCGTCATGGGACAGGGGTACCGGGGAGCTGTTTTTT
CASSPSWDRGTGELFF
>few|TRBV9|TRBJ2-1|TRBD2
TGTGCCAGCAGCGAGAGCGGGAGTAAGGTGAATGAGCAGTTCTTC
CASSESGSKVNEQFF
>-|TRBV27|TRBJ2-7|-
TGTGCCAGCAGTTTGGACTGGAGACGCGAGCAGTACTTC
CASSLDWRREQYF
>-|TRBV20-1|TRBJ1-2|TRBD1
TGCAGTGCTCCCGACAGGGTGTATGGCTACACCTTC
CSAPDRVYGYTF
>once|TRBV11-2|TRBJ1-1|-
TGTGCCAGCAGCTCTCGGGCGGGCGACAGTGAAGCTTTCTTT
CASSSRAGDSEAFF
>few|TRBV5-1|TRBJ2-5|-
TGCGCCAGCAGCTTCCGAGGGGTCATTCAAGAGACCCAGTACTTC
CASSFRGVIQETQYF
>few|TRBV2|TRBJ2-7|TRBD2
TGTGCCAGCAGGGGACTAGCGGGCCAGTACGAGCAGTACTTC
CASRGLAGQYEQYF
>-|TRBV9|TRBJ2-2|TRBD2
TGTGCCAGCAGTGAACAGACCCCGGGACTAATCGACACCGGGGAGCTGTTTTTT
CASSEQTPGLIDTGELFF
>-|TRBV4-1|TRBJ1-1|TRBD1
TGCGCCAGCAGCCCCCCGGGACAGGCGGGCGGGGAAGCTTTCTTT
CASSPPGQAGGEAFF
>-|TRBV4-1|TRBJ2-1|TRBD2
TGCGCCAGCAGCCAAGATTTATCTAGCGGGTCTGAGCAGTTCTTC
CASSQDLSSGSEQFF
>-|TRBV12-3/TRBV12-4|TRBJ2-2|-
TGTGCCAGCAGTTCGGGGCCCACGCACGGGGAGCTGTTTTTT
CASSSGPTHGELFF
>-|TRBV18|TRBJ2-7|-
TGTGCCAGCTCTCCATCTAACAGGAGTTTCTCCTACGAGCAGTACTTC
CASSPSNRSFSYEQYF
>-|TRBV9|TRBJ1-2|-
TGTGCCAGCAGCGTGGACGCTTCTAACTATGGCTACACCTTC
CASSVDASNYGYTF
>-|TRBV24-1|TRBJ2-3|-
TGTGCCACCAGTGATTTGAGGTTTGGGGGAACAGATACGCAGTATTTT
CATSDLRFGGTDTQYF
>few|TRBV7-6|TRBJ2-7|TRBD1
TGTGCCAGCAGCTTAGCGTTCGGACAGGGGTCCTACGAGCAGTACTTC
CASSLAFGQGSYEQYF
>-|TRBV7-9|TRBJ1-2|-
TGTGCCAGCAGCTTCACTAACTATGGCTACACCTTC
CASSFTNYGYTF
>-|TRBV24-1|TRBJ2-7|-
TGTGCCACCAGTGTCGACGGTTACGAGCAGTACTTC
CATSVDGYEQYF
>-|TRBV11-1|TRBJ2-3|-
TGTGCCAGCAGCAAGATACGGGTGGATACGCAGTATTTT
CASSKIRVDTQYF
>-|TRBV7-6|TRBJ2-1|-
TGTGCCAGCAGCCAATGGGGCAATGAGCAGTTCTTC
CASSQWGNEQFF
>-|TRBV5-1|TRBJ2-1|TRBD1
TGCGCCAGCAGTACCGCAGGGGGCGCATGGAATGAGCAGTTCTTC
CASSTAGGAWNEQFF
>-|TRBV7-9|TRBJ2-7|-
TGTGCCAGCAGCCCGGGCCTGGGACTCCGGACCCACGAGCAGTACTTC
CASSPGLGLRTHEQYF
>few|TRBV24-1|TRBJ2-7|-
TGTGCCACCTCCCCGACCTACGAGCAGTACTTC
CATSPTYEQYF
>-|TRBV7-6|TRBJ2-1|TRBD2
TGTGCCAGCAGCTCTAGCGGGAGAGACAATGAGCAGTTCTTC
CASSSSGRDNEQFF
>-|TRBV29-1|TRBJ2-1|-
TGCAGCGTTGCGGTGTTGGAGCAGTTCTTC
CSVAVLEQFF
>-|TRBV6-2/TRBV6-3|TRBJ1-3|-
TGTGCCAGCAGTTCGGCGCCGAACACCATATATTTT
CASSSAPNTIYF
>-|TRBV7-1|TRBJ2-7|-
TGTGCCAGCAGTCATCTCAGCAGTTCCTACGAGCAGTACTTC
CASSHLSSSYEQYF
>-|TRBV7-2|TRBJ2-1|-
TGTGCCAGCAGCTCCCCCCAAGGGGCGGGGATATACAATGAGCAGTTCTTC
CASSSPQGAGIYNEQFF